These 31 T cell receptor beta chains share one sample of origin, sequenced in a study of cytomegalovirus exposure and HLA in healthy donors. Profiling relied on immunoSEQ multiplex PCR, and the TCRdb table lists in-frame clones only, not all of them. This table has about 160,000 clones, 70% to 90% appearing once. The sequenced material came from PBMCs. The receptors derive from a man in his thirties or forties in good health and CMV-seropositive.

This clone is a singleton in its sample. V and J are TRBV7-9 and TRBJ1-2; D is undetermined. CDR3 size: 12 residues. Germline V CDR1 and CDR2: SEHNR, FQNEAQ (reference sequence). Trimming shortened V by 7 bases and J by 8 bases, and 14 bases separated the two germline ends. CDR3 loop: CASTIGGIGYTF. The CDR3 bases are TGTGCCAGCACCATTGGAGGGATCGGCTACACCTTC.

The V call is TRBV30, the J call TRBJ1-3, with a possible D match to TRBD1 (6 bases). The germline V gene has CDR1 GTSNPN and CDR2 SVGIG (reference sequence). This CDR3 is 13 amino acids long. The germline V and J ends were trimmed by 4 bases and 4 bases, with 11 bases remaining between them. The DNA for the CDR3 is TGTGCCTGGACCAGGGGTTCGGGAAACACCATATATTTT. It translates to CAWTRGSGNTIYF.

The rearrangement uses TRBV6-5 and TRBJ2-7, with TRBD1 as a possible D gene (6 bases). The length of the CDR3 is 14 residues. Germline V gene sequence: CDR1 MNHEY, CDR2 SVGAGI. V dropped 4 bases and J dropped 5 bases, with 15 bases sitting between them. Here the CDR3 reads CASSLQGKFHEQYF. The CDR3 region has the DNA TGTGCCAGCAGTTTACAGGGTAAATTTCACGAGCAGTACTTC.

The chain links TRBV5-8 to TRBJ1-2; 8 bases agree with TRBD1. The CDR3 is 14 amino acids. Trimming at V came to 1 base and at J to 7 bases, leaving 6 bases not matched to a gene. Germline lookup yields CDR1 SGHTS and CDR2 YDEGEE. For the CDR3, the DNA is TGTGCCAGCAGCTTGCGGGGGACAGGAGGTGGCTACACCTTC. Translation gives CASSLRGTGGGYTF.

J is TRBJ2-3 and V is TRBV19; D not certain. Deletions cut 5 bases from V and 4 bases from J, with 10 bases between. CDR3 size: 13 residues. Germline V lookup: CDR1 LNHDA, CDR2 SQIVND (reference sequence). CDR3 nucleotide sequence: TGTGCCAGTAGTTGGGTGCGGCCAGATACGCAGTATTTT. This translates into CASSWVRPDTQYF.

The V gene is TRBV6-5, the J gene TRBJ1-2; 7 bases line up with TRBD1. Germline CDR1 and CDR2: MNHEY and SVGAGI. The CDR3 has 14 residues. With V trimmed by 4 bases and J by 5 bases, 7 bases remained unmatched. The CDR3 loop reads CASSSRDSSYGYTF. The CDR3 coding sequence is TGTGCCAGCAGTTCCCGGGACAGCTCATATGGCTACACCTTC.

V and J are TRBV9 and TRBJ1-2, with 10 bases aligning to TRBD1. The CDR3 sequence is 16 residues long. V gave up 0 bases and J gave up 4 bases; unmatched junction bases: 6. The germline gives CDR1 SGDLS, CDR2 YYNGEE. The CDR3 nucleotides read TGTGCCAGCAGCGTAGGCGGGACAGGGGCGCTCTATGGCTACACCTTC. Translating gives CASSVGGTGALYGYTF.

The chain joins TRBV6-6 to TRBJ1-6; a possible D gene is TRBD1 (5 bases). Trimming stripped 7 bases from V and 14 bases from J, with 12 bases between. This CDR3 spans 11 amino acids. Germline V CDR1 and CDR2: MNHNY, SVGAGI (reference sequence). DNA of the CDR3: TGTGCCAGCAACAGAGACAGTTCCCTCCACTTT. It encodes CASNRDSSLHF.

The chain has TRBV5-1 and TRBJ2-3, with TRBD2 identical over 12 bases. CDR1 and CDR2 from the germline V gene are SGHRS and YFSETQ. The CDR3 loop spans 15 amino acids. The J segment lost 4 bases and the V segment lost 4 bases, leaving 4 bases of the junction unmatched. This CDR3 reads CASSRLAGAPDTQYF. The CDR3 region has the DNA TGCGCCAGCAGCAGACTAGCGGGGGCCCCAGATACGCAGTATTTT.

The V and J genes are TRBV18 and TRBJ2-1, with 7 bases aligning to TRBD2. Losses at the gene ends were 3 bases for V and 7 bases for J; bases not matched to a gene: 6. This CDR3 spans 14 amino acids. The germline V gene has CDR1 KGHSH and CDR2 LQKENI. CDR3 amino acids: CASSPPSGSNEQFF. CDR3 DNA sequence: TGTGCCAGCTCACCCCCTAGCGGCTCTAATGAGCAGTTCTTC.

V and J are TRBV19 and TRBJ1-2, with no clear D. CDR3 length equals 11 residues. Germline V CDR1 and CDR2: LNHDA, SQIVND (reference sequence). The V gene lost 5 bases and the J gene lost 4 bases, with 5 bases spanning the gap. As DNA, the CDR3 is TGTGCCAGTAGTCCCCGCTATGGCTACACCTTC. Encoded protein: CASSPRYGYTF. Variable domain in full (rest from reference TRBV19 and TRBJ1-2): DGGITQSPKYLFRKEGQNVTLSCEQNLNHDAMYWYRQDPGQGLRLIYYSQIVNDFQKGDIAEGYSVSREKKESFPLTVTSAQKNPTAFYLCASSPRYGYTFGSGTRLTVV.

V and J are TRBV5-6 and TRBJ1-3, with D maybe TRBD1 (6 bases). From germline, CDR1 is SGHDT and CDR2 YYEEEE. The CDR3 contains 19 residues. Trimming took off 2 bases at V and 0 bases at J, with 21 bases between the two ends. The CDR3 loop is CASSFGGAASGGSGNTIYF. The CDR3 nucleotides read TGTGCCAGCAGCTTCGGGGGGGCTGCGTCTGGTGGCTCTGGAAACACCATATATTTT.

The chain has TRBV4-3 and TRBJ1-6, with 10 bases aligning to TRBD1. The V gene's germline CDR1 is LGHNA and CDR2 YSLEER. After removal of 1 base from V and 4 bases from J, the junction contained 7 bases not matched to a gene. The CDR3 runs to 18 residues. In nucleotides, the CDR3 is TGCGCCAGCAGCCAAGCCCCGACAGGGGGCCAGTATAATTCACCCCTCCACTTT. Translating gives CASSQAPTGGQYNSPLHF.

The chain employs TRBV4-1 and TRBJ1-2; no clear D gene. With 2 bases removed from V and 6 bases from J, the gap between germline ends came to 16 bases. The CDR3 consists of 15 residues. In germline, CDR1 is MGHRA, CDR2 YSYEKL. CDR3 in amino acids: CASSQSNNLYDGYTF. For the CDR3, the DNA is TGCGCCAGCAGCCAATCCAACAATTTGTACGATGGCTACACCTTC.

This chain joins TRBV4-2 and TRBJ2-2, with D maybe TRBD2 (6 bases). The CDR3 covers 17 residues. Germline V gene data show CDR1 as LGHNA and CDR2 as YNFKEQ. Between the trimmed V and J ends, which lost 4 bases and 6 bases, there was a span of 21 bases. CDR3 residues: CASSPSGGPGGPGELFF. For the CDR3, the DNA is TGTGCCAGCAGCCCCTCAGGAGGGCCCGGAGGACCCGGGGAGCTGTTTTTT.

This chain links TRBV7-3 with TRBJ2-1; 7 bases map to TRBD2. The CDR3 runs to 13 residues. Germline CDR1 and CDR2: SGHTA and FQGTGA. V trimming: 0 bases; J trimming: 9 bases; junction bases outside the gene matches: 2. In nucleotides, the CDR3 is TGTGCCAGCAGCTTAACCGGGGAGGGTGAGCAGTTCTTC. It translates to CASSLTGEGEQFF.

This chain links TRBV9 with TRBJ2-7; D may be TRBD1 (5 bases). The CDR3 is made up of 14 amino acids. Per germline, CDR1 SGDLS and CDR2 YYNGEE. V was cut by 1 base and J by 3 bases, with 11 bases left in between. CDR3 bases: TGTGCCAGCAGCGTAACAGGAGCCCTCTACGAGCAGTACTTC. It is translated as CASSVTGALYEQYF.

This chain connects TRBV7-2 to TRBJ2-6; D might be TRBD1 (5 bases). V was cut by 8 bases and J by 0 bases, with 8 bases left in between. The CDR3 has 14 residues. CDR1 and CDR2 from the germline V gene are SGHTA and FQGNSA. The CDR3 coding sequence is TGTGCCAGCGGGGCCCCCTCTGGGGCCAACGTCCTGACTTTC. It encodes CASGAPSGANVLTF.

The J gene is TRBJ1-1, the V gene TRBV29-1, with a tentative D call TRBD1 (5 bases). The CDR3 length is 12 residues. Trimming shortened V by 4 bases and J by 2 bases, and 8 bases separated the two germline ends. The germline gives CDR1 SQVTM, CDR2 ANQGSEA. CDR3 nucleotide sequence: TGCAGCGTTGGGGGGGGAAACACTGAAGCTTTCTTT. It codes for CSVGGGNTEAFF.

Comments on this clone: The identical CDR3 is also encoded by other nucleotide sequences in the sample. The V gene is TRBV27, the J gene TRBJ1-2; the match to TRBD1 covers 9 bases. In germline, CDR1 is MNHEY, CDR2 SMNVEV (reference sequence). After removal of 4 bases from V and 5 bases from J, the junction contained 2 bases not matched to a gene. The CDR3 consists of 13 residues. The CDR3 bases are TGTGCCAGCAGTTCGACAGGGGGGTATGGCTACACCTTC. This translates into CASSSTGGYGYTF.

This clone has more than one count but fewer than ten. The chain links TRBV2 to TRBJ1-2; D gene ambiguous. Trimming cost V 6 bases and J 8 bases, with 16 bases left between them. This CDR3 is built from 13 residues. Germline CDR1 SNHLY, CDR2 FYNNEI. The CDR3 spells CASSPELTRGYTF. CDR3 nucleotide sequence: TGTGCCAGCAGCCCGGAGCTGACGAGGGGCTACACCTTC. Using reference TRBV2 and TRBJ1-2 for the parts outside the CDR3, the full variable domain is EPEVTQTPSHQVTQMGQEVILRCVPISNHLYFYWYRQILGQKVEFLVSFYNNEISEKSEIFDDQFSVERPDGSNFTLKIRSTKLEDSAMYFCASSPELTRGYTFGSGTRLTVV.

The chain recombines TRBV29-1 with TRBJ2-1; TRBD2 aligns across 8 bases. Trimming took 7 bases from V and 3 from J; bases not matched to a gene: 8. CDR3 length: 14 residues. Germline V lookup: CDR1 SQVTM, CDR2 ANQGSEA. The CDR3 protein is CSGCLSGGYNEQFF. The CDR3 DNA sequence: TGCAGCGGTTGTTTGAGCGGGGGCTACAATGAGCAGTTCTTC.

This clone is medium-sized. The rearrangement joins TRBV6-1 to TRBJ2-5; TRBD2 aligns across 12 bases. With V trimmed by 2 bases and J by 2 bases, 0 bases remained unmatched. There are 15 residues in the CDR3. CDR1 and CDR2 (germline): MNHNS, SASEGT. The CDR3 reads CASSELAGGQETQYF. The DNA for the CDR3 is TGTGCCAGCAGTGAACTAGCGGGGGGGCAAGAGACCCAGTACTTC.

This chain links TRBV7-8 with TRBJ1-2; a weak D match, TRBD1 (6 bases). The CDR3 is made up of 14 amino acids. V lost 0 bases and J lost 8, with 13 bases in between. Germline loops: CDR1 SGHVS, CDR2 FQNEAQ. CDR3 loop: CASSLARNRVGYTF. DNA for the CDR3: TGTGCCAGCAGCTTAGCGCGGAACAGGGTGGGCTACACCTTC.

This clone was observed a handful of times. The rearrangement links TRBV6-5 to TRBJ1-2, with D possibly matching TRBD1 (6 bases). CDR3 length: 14 amino acids. V was pared by 4 bases and J by 8 bases, with 17 bases between. The germline gives CDR1 MNHEY, CDR2 SVGAGI. The CDR3 spells CASSSQGGGRGYTF. In nucleotides, the CDR3 is TGTGCCAGCAGTTCCCAAGGGGGAGGGAGAGGCTACACCTTC.

The chain couples TRBV7-9 to TRBJ1-1; D gene unclear. Trimming shortened V by 1 base and J by 4 bases, and 10 bases separated the two germline ends. This CDR3 has 14 residues. The V gene's germline CDR1 is SEHNR and CDR2 FQNEAQ (reference sequence). CDR3 DNA: TGTGCCAGCAGCTTAGGCGTCAAGAGCACTGAAGCTTTCTTT. Protein product: CASSLGVKSTEAFF.

J is TRBJ2-7 and V is TRBV5-4; D is possibly TRBD2 (7 bases). The CDR3 is 13 residues long. CDR1 is SGHNT and CDR2 is YYREEE in the germline V gene (reference sequence). V gave up 0 bases and J gave up 5 bases, with 9 bases separating them. This CDR3 is CASSLGGGNEQYF. Here the CDR3 DNA reads TGTGCCAGCAGCTTGGGCGGGGGCAACGAGCAGTACTTC.

The chain employs TRBV27 and TRBJ2-3; 7 bases map to TRBD2. CDR1 and CDR2 from the germline V gene are MNHEY and SMNVEV (reference sequence). This CDR3 spans 14 amino acids. V lost 4 bases, J lost 2 bases, and 3 bases stayed unmatched. The CDR3 bases are TGTGCCAGCAGTTGGGGGGGAGCCACAGATACGCAGTATTTT. Its protein is CASSWGGATDTQYF.

The gene calls are TRBV4-1 and TRBJ2-7, with D possibly being TRBD1 (6 bases). CDR3 length: 17 amino acids. CDR1 is MGHRA and CDR2 is YSYEKL in the germline V gene. Trimming pared 0 bases from V and 0 bases from J, leaving 15 bases between. The CDR3 loop is CASSQDSVGQYSYEQYF. As DNA, the CDR3 is TGCGCCAGCAGCCAAGATTCTGTAGGACAGTACTCCTACGAGCAGTACTTC.

The chain employs TRBV28 and TRBJ1-6, with TRBD1 matching 7 bases. After removal of 6 bases from V and 5 bases from J, the junction contained 7 bases not matched to a gene. The CDR3 runs to 15 residues. CDR1 and CDR2 from the germline V gene are MDHEN and SYDVKM. The CDR3 DNA is TGTGCCAGCAGACCCGACAGGGAGGATAATTCACCCCTCCACTTT. This sequence encodes CASRPDREDNSPLHF.

This clone was found once. This chain joins TRBV27 and TRBJ2-7; D not resolved. The V and J ends lost 2 bases and 5 bases respectively, with 10 bases between them. This CDR3 spans 13 amino acids. Germline lookup yields CDR1 MNHEY and CDR2 SMNVEV (reference sequence). The CDR3 loop is CASSLQAKDEQYF. The CDR3 nucleotides are TGTGCCAGCAGTTTACAGGCAAAGGACGAGCAGTACTTC.